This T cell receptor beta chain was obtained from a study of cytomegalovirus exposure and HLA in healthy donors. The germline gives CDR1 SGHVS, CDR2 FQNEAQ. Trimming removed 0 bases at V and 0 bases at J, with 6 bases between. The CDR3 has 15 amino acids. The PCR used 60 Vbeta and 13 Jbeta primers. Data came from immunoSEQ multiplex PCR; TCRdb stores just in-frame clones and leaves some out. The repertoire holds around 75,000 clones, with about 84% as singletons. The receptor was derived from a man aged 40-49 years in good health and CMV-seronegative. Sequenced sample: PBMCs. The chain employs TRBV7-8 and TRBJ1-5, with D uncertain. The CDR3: CASSLAQYSNQPQHF. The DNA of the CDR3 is TGTGCCAGCAGCTTAGCACAGTATAGCAATCAGCCCCAGCATTTT. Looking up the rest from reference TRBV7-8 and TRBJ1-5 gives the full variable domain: GAGVSQSPRYKVAKRGQDVALRCDPISGHVSLFWYQQALGQGPEFLTYFQNEAQLDKSGLPSDRFFAERPEGSVSTLKIQRTQQEDSAVYLCASSLAQYSNQPQHFGDGTRLSIL.